Described below is a single T cell receptor beta chain sequence and its context. It lacks a known antigen. Base-call qualities are not available, and no considerably larger clone is one nucleotide away. Synovial fluid samples and blood samples obtained from the same ankylosing spondylitis patients were matched. The data originate from a study of CD8 T cells in ankylosing spondylitis (TCRdb year 2017). Study-wide context: The study set out to find disease-linked TCR variants by profiling T cell receptor beta repertoires in ankylosing spondylitis patients and healthy donors. The full study cohort comprised 20 to 30 ankylosing spondylitis patients and approximately 100 healthy donors. Peripheral blood was sampled, and synovial fluid was also collected from ankylosing spondylitis patients.

Via the germline V gene (reference sequence), CDR1 is SEHNR and CDR2 FQNEAQ. Trimming takes 0 bases from V and 2 bases from J, and the germline ends sit 14 bases apart. There are 17 amino acids in the CDR3, from cysteine to phenylalanine inclusive. The retained sequence is limited to the CDR3, 51 bases, with the frame set at the first base. What the study reported, not specific to this receptor: A TCR beta motif made up of 7 to 9 highly homologous amino acid variants appeared to be characteristic of blood from ankylosing spondylitis patients. Some motif variants were previously reported in synovial fluid and blood of reactive arthritis patients, suggesting common disease-initiation mechanisms. The disease-linked clones showed a CD8+ phenotype and occurred at relatively low frequencies in peripheral blood. According to the report, matched synovial fluid samples from ankylosing spondylitis patients were significantly enriched for the disease-linked clones.

Instrument used: Illumina HiSeq 2500. Quantitative 5'-RACE with molecular barcodes was the method used to prepare the TCR beta libraries. On the authors' methods: To identify disease-linked TCR variants, a new computational method was used, one built on a probabilistic model of VDJ rearrangement. TCRdb passed the public sequencing reads through fastp at Q25 and MiXCR, retaining productive beta sequences. Each entry is one CDR3 protein sequence, shown with its most common DNA and genes. It is TCRdb's table, rather than the study itself, that gives the V and J calls and clone size. The sample data list about 36,000 distinct CDR3 sequences, and 9.5% to 12% of these were observed just once. The top ten clones comprise around 20% of the sample.

The sequence was obtained from a male donor with ankylosing spondylitis. Sample: synovial fluid, either unsorted or a sorted T cell fraction (not recorded which). This chain is built from TRBV7-9 and TRBJ1-5; no confident D gene assignment can be made. CDR3 sequence: CASSLAVGPIGNQPQHF. The sequenced DNA: TGTGCCAGCAGCTTAGCGGTCGGGCCTATTGGCAATCAGCCCCAGCATTTT.